The clone carrying this T cell receptor beta chain was detected ten times or more. Its antigen is unidentified. This specimen belongs to a study of response to subunit inactivated influenza vaccine. V lost 6 bases, J lost 1 base, and 16 bases lay in between. The CDR3 runs 15 residues. Broader study findings: Only a handful of new T cells, the authors suggested, are recruited with each seasonal influenza vaccination.

TCRdb recomputed calls from the RT-PCR reads with MiXCR, one row per CDR3 protein. The data hold 650,000 to 700,000 distinct CDR3 sequences, with approximately 15% observed a single time. The source material was PBMCs from blood, sampled roughly 12 days after vaccination. This sequence originates from a man between 45 and 60 years old who received an inactivated influenza vaccine. V is TRBV12-3 or TRBV12-4 and J is TRBJ2-7, with a possible D match to TRBD2 (5 bases). The chain's CDR3 is CASSPFGGGSYEQYF. In DNA, the CDR3 is TGTGCCAGCAGCCCCTTTGGCGGAGGATCCTACGAGCAGTACTTC.